This TCR beta chain was documented in a study of T cell responses to AZD1222 COVID-19 vaccine. V was clipped by 4 bases and J by 1 base, with 9 bases between them. CDR3 size: 14 residues. In germline, CDR1 is KGHSH, CDR2 LQKENI. Regarding this clone: Its specificity is not known.

General observations from the study: Sampled repertoires all dated from after the peak T cell response. Vaccine-related CD4 TCRs covered spike, predominating at 160-218 and 743-854.

This table comes from immunoSEQ multiplex PCR, and its TCRdb copy is limited to in-frame clones, with some not included. The sample holds some 90,000 clones, around nine tenths seen once. This chain links TRBV18 with TRBJ2-3, with D perhaps matching TRBD2 (6 bases). Sample: peripheral blood, taken on day 0 of AZD1222 vaccination. The TCR comes from an adult in good health. The CDR3 protein is CASSQASGTDTQYF. DNA for the CDR3: TGTGCCAGCTCACAGGCTAGCGGCACAGATACGCAGTATTTT.